Detailed here is one T cell receptor beta chain. Its target is not known. This sample was included in a study of blood T cells in healthy people across ages. V dropped 3 bases and J dropped 3 bases, with 15 bases sitting between them. There are 16 residues in the CDR3. Per the germline V gene, CDR1 is MGHDK and CDR2 is SYGVNS. Through a sample-barcoded 5' primer and a J-beta primer mix, a second PCR was run for roughly 7 to 11 cycles. CDR3-containing paired-end reads numbered at least 2.5 million in each sample. Each CDR3 protein is one row after TCRdb ran MiXCR on the 5' RACE reads. The table lists about 800,000 distinct CDR3 sequences, around a quarter of them singletons, with under 4.5% in the top ten. General study points: Both higher diversity and more naive CD4+ cells marked long-lived donors when set against aged donors.

This same sample was also part of a study on T cells of mothers and their children. That publication notes: Material was donated by three healthy Caucasian mothers and their six children. Relative to unrelated pairs, biologically related mother-child dyads exhibited marginally greater, non-significant overlap.

The TCR originated in a boy aged 5-17 years in good health. The rearrangement joins TRBV25-1 to TRBJ1-5; D unclear. Material: blood. Here the CDR3 DNA reads TGTGCCAGCAGTGAGGGAACAGAACTCCTCAATCAGCCCCAGCATTTT. Encoded protein: CASSEGTELLNQPQHF.